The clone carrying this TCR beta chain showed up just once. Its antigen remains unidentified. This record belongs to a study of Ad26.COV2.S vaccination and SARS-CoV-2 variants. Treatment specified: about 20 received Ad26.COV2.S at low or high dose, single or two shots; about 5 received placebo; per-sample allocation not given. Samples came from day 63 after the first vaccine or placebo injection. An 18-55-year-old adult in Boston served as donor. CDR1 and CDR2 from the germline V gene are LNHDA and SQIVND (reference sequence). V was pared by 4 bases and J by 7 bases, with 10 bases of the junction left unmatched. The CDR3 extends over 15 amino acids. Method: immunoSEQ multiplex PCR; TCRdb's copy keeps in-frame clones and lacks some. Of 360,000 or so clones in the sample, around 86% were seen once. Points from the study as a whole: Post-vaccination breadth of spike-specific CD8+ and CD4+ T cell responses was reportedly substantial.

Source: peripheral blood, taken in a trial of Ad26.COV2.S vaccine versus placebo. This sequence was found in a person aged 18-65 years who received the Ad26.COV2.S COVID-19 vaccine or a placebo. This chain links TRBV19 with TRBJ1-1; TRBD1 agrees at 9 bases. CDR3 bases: TGTGCCAGTAGTAAGGGACAGGGTCTCTGGATTGAAGCTTTCTTT. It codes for CASSKGQGLWIEAFF.